Included here is one T cell receptor beta chain sequence, with context. Germline CDR1 and CDR2: SGDLS and YYNGEE. Trimming removed 0 bases at V and 3 bases at J, with 6 bases between. The CDR3 is 13 amino acids. This specimen comes from a study of cytomegalovirus exposure and HLA in healthy donors. The PCR employed 60 Vbeta primers together with 13 Jbeta primers. Assay: immunoSEQ multiplex PCR; the TCRdb copy retains only in-frame clones and omits some. The sample carries 130,000 or so clones, approximately 82% recorded once. The receptor was derived from a woman in her thirties or forties in good health and CMV-seronegative. Sequencing was done on a sample of PBMCs. The chain joins TRBV9 to TRBJ1-1; no reliable D call. CDR3 loop: CASSVATYTEAFF. The CDR3 bases are TGTGCCAGCAGCGTAGCCACTTACACTGAAGCTTTCTTT.